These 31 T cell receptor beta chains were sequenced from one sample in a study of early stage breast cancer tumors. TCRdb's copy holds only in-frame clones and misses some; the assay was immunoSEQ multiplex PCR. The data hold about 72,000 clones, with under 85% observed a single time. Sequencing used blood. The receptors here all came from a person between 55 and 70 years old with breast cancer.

CDR3 amino acids: CASSQTGNYGYTF. The CDR3 region has the DNA TGTGCCAGCAGCCAAACAGGGAACTATGGCTACACCTTC. This chain links TRBV7-9 with TRBJ1-2; a weak D match, TRBD1 (6 bases). V lost 5 bases and J lost 2, with 9 bases in between. The CDR3 consists of 13 residues. The germline gives CDR1 SEHNR, CDR2 FQNEAQ (reference sequence).

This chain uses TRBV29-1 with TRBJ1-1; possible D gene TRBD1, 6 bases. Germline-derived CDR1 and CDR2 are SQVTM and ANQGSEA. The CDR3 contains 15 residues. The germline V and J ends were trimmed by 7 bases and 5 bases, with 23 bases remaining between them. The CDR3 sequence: CSARTGLGQQTEAFF. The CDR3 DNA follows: TGCAGCGCTAGAACAGGGTTGGGTCAACAAACTGAAGCTTTCTTT.

The CDR3 DNA reads TGTGCCAGCTCACCGACAAGCTCCTACGAGCAGTACTTC. This gives the protein CASSPTSSYEQYF. The chain joins TRBV18 to TRBJ2-7; D call uncertain. CDR1 and CDR2 (germline): KGHSH, LQKENI. V gave up 3 bases and J gave up 0 bases, with 6 bases separating them. CDR3 length equals 13 residues.

The DNA for the CDR3 is TGTGCCAGCAGTTCTAATTCACCCCTCCACTTT. Protein sequence: CASSSNSPLHF. The V and J genes are TRBV28 and TRBJ1-6; no clear D gene. The CDR3 consists of 11 residues. Germline V gene sequence: CDR1 MDHEN, CDR2 SYDVKM. With 4 bases removed from V and 6 bases from J, the gap between germline ends came to 1 base.

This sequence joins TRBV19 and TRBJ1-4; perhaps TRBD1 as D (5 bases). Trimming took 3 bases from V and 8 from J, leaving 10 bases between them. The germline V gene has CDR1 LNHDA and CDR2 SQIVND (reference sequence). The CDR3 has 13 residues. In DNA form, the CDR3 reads TGTGCCAGTAGTATCAGGGAAACAGAAAAACTGTTTTTT. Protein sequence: CASSIRETEKLFF.

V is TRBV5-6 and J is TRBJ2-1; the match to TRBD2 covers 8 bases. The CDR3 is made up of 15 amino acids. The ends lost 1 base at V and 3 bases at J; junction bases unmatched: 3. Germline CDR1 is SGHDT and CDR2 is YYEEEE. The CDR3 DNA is TGTGCCAGCAGCTTGATCGGGGGGGTCTACAATGAGCAGTTCTTC. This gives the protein CASSLIGGVYNEQFF.

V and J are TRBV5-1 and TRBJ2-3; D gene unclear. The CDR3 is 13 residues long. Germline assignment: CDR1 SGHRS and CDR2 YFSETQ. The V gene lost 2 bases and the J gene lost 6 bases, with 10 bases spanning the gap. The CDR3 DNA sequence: TGCGCCAGCAGCTTAAGTCCCCACGATACGCAGTATTTT. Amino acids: CASSLSPHDTQYF.

In DNA form, the CDR3 reads TGTGCCAGCAGCCGTAGGACAGGGGGCCACACTGAAGCTTTCTTT. Translation gives CASSRRTGGHTEAFF. This chain uses TRBV7-2 with TRBJ1-1; 11 nucleotides line up with TRBD1. Germline V gene sequence: CDR1 SGHTA, CDR2 FQGNSA. The V gene end was trimmed by 5 bases and the J gene end by 3 bases; junction bases not matched to a gene: 5. The CDR3 covers 15 residues. Full variable domain (remainder filled in from reference TRBV7-2 and TRBJ1-1): GAGVSQSPSNKVTEKGKDVELRCDPISGHTALYWYRQSLGQGLEFLIYFQGNSAPDKSGLPSDRFSAERTGGSVSTLTIQRTQQEDSAVYLCASSRRTGGHTEAFFGQGTRLTVV.

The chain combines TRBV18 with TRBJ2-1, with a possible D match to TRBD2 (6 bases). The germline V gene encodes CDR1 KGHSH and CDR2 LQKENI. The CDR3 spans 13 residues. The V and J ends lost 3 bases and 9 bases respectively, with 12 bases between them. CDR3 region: CASSPGGQTEQFF. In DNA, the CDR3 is TGTGCCAGCTCACCCGGAGGGCAGACTGAGCAGTTCTTC.

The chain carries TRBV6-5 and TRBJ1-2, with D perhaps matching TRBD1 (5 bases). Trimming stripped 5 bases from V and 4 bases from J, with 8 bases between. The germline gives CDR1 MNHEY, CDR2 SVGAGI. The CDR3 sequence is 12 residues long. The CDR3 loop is CASSQGPYGYTF. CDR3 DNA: TGTGCCAGCAGTCAGGGACCCTATGGCTACACCTTC.

The CDR3 bases are TGTGCCACCAGCAGAGATCGATCTGAAGCTTTCTTT. Amino acids: CATSRDRSEAFF. The chain links TRBV15 to TRBJ1-1; D is ambiguous. Germline V CDR1 and CDR2: LNHNV, YYDKDF (reference sequence). V lost 0 bases, J lost 6 bases, and 5 bases lay in between. This CDR3 region has 12 residues. The complete variable domain, with remaining parts taken from reference TRBV15 and TRBJ1-1, reads DAMVIQNPRYQVTQFGKPVTLSCSQTLNHNVMYWYQQKSSQAPKLLFHYYDKDFNNEADTPDNFQSRRPNTSFCFLDIRSPGLGDTAMYLCATSRDRSEAFFGQGTRLTVV.

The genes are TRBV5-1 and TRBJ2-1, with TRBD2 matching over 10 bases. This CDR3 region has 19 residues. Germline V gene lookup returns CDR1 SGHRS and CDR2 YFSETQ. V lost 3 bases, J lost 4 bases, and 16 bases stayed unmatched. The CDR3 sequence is CASSSGGGLAASRYNEQFF. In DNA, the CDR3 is TGCGCCAGCAGCTCTGGCGGTGGACTAGCGGCTAGCCGATACAATGAGCAGTTCTTC.

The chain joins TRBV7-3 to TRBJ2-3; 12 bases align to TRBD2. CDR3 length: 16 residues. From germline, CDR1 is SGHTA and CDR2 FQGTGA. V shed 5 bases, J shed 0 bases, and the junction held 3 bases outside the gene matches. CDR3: CASSRGLAGSTDTQYF. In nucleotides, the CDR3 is TGTGCCAGCAGCCGTGGACTAGCGGGGAGCACAGATACGCAGTATTTT.

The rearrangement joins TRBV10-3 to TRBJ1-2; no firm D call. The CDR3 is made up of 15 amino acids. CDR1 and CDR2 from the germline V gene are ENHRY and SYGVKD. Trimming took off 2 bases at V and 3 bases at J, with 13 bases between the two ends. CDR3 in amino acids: CAISEPKDGYYGYTF. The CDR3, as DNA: TGTGCCATCAGTGAGCCGAAGGACGGCTACTATGGCTACACCTTC.

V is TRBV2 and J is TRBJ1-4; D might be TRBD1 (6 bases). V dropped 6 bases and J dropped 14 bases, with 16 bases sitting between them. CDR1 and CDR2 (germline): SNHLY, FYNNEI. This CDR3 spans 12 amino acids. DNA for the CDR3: TGTGCCAGCAGGACATATGCCGGGGGCCTGTTTTTT. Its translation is CASRTYAGGLFF.

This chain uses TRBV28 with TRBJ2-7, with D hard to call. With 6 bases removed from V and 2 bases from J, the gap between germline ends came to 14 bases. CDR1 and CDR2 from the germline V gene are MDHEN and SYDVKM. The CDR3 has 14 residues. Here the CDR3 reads CASSVLNSPYEQYF. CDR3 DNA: TGTGCCAGCAGCGTACTTAACTCCCCCTACGAGCAGTACTTC. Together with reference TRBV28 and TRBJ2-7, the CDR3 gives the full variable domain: DVKVTQSSRYLVKRTGEKVFLECVQDMDHENMFWYRQDPGLGLRLIYFSYDVKMKEKGDIPEGYSVSREKKERFSLILESASTNQTSMYLCASSVLNSPYEQYFGPGTRLTVT.

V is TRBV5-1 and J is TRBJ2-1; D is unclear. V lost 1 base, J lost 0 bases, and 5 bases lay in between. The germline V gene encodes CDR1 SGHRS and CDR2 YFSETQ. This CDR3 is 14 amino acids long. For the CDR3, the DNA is TGCGCCAGCAGCTTGTCTGGCTCCTACAATGAGCAGTTCTTC. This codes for CASSLSGSYNEQFF.

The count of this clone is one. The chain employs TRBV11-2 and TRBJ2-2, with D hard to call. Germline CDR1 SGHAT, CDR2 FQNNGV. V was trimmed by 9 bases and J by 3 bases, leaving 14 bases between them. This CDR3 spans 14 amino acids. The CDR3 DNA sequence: TGTGCCAGTTCGTTGGGGTTGCACACCGGGGAGCTGTTTTTT. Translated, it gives CASSLGLHTGELFF.

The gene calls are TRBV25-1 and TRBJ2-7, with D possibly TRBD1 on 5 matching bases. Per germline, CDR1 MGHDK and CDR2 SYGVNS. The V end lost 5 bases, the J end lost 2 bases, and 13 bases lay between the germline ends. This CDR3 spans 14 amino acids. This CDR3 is CASSLTGATYEQYF. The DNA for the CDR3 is TGTGCCAGCAGTCTAACAGGAGCCACCTACGAGCAGTACTTC.

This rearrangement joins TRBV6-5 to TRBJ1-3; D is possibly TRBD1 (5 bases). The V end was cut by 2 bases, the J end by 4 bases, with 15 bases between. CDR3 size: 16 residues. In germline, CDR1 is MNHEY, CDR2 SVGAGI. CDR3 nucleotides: TGTGCCAGCAGTTACGCGGGACCCGAGGAGGGAAACACCATATATTTT. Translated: CASSYAGPEEGNTIYF.

In DNA form, the CDR3 reads TGTGCCAGCAGCCTATCAGGAAACACTGAAGCTTTCTTT. This gives the protein CASSLSGNTEAFF. V is TRBV9 and J is TRBJ1-1; D unclear. Germline CDR1 SGDLS, CDR2 YYNGEE. The ends were cut back, 4 bases at V and 2 bases at J, with 9 bases in the middle. This CDR3 is built from 13 residues.

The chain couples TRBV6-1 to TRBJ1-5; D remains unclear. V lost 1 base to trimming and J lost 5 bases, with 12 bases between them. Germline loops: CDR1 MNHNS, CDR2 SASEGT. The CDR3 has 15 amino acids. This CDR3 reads CASSEEVSRDQPQHF. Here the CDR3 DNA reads TGTGCCAGCAGTGAAGAGGTCAGCCGGGATCAGCCCCAGCATTTT.

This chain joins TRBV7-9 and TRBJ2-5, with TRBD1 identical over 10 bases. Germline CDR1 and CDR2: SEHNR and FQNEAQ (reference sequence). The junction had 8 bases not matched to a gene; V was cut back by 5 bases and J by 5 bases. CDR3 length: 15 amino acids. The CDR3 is CASSQTGTGAETQYF. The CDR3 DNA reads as TGTGCCAGCAGCCAAACCGGGACAGGGGCTGAGACCCAGTACTTC.

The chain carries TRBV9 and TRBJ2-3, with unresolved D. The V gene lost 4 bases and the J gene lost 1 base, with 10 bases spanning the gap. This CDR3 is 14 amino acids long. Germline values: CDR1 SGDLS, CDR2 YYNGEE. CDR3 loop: CASSPSIGTDTQYF. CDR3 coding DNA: TGTGCCAGCAGCCCAAGTATAGGCACAGATACGCAGTATTTT.

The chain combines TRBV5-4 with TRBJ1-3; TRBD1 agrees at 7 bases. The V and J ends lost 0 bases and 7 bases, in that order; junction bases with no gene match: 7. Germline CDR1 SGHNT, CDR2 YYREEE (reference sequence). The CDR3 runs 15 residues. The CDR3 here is CASSLAGQAGNTIYF. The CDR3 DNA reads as TGTGCCAGCAGCTTGGCCGGACAGGCCGGCAACACCATATATTTT.

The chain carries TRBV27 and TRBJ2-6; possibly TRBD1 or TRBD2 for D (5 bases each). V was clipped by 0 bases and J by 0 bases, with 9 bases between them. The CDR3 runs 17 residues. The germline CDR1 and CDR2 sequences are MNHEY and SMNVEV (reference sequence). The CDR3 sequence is CASSLSGVGSGANVLTF. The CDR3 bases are TGTGCCAGCAGTTTATCGGGGGTGGGCTCTGGGGCCAACGTCCTGACTTTC.

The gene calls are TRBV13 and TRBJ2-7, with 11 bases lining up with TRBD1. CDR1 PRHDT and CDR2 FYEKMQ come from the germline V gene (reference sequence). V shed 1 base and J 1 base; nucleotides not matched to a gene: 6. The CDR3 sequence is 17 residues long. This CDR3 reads CASSLVGTGGTSYEQYF. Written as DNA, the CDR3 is TGTGCCAGCAGCTTAGTTGGGACAGGGGGGACGTCCTACGAGCAGTACTTC.

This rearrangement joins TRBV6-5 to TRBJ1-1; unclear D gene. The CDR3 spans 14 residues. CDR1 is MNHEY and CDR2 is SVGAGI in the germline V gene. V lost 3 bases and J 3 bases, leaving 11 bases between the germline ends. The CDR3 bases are TGTGCCAGCAGTTATGTAGGGCCCCACACTGAAGCTTTCTTT. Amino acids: CASSYVGPHTEAFF.

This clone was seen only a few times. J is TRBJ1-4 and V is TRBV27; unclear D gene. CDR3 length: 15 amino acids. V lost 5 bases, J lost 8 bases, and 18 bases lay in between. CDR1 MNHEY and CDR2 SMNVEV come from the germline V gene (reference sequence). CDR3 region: CASSPQVTRGEKLFF. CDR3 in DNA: TGTGCCAGCAGTCCTCAGGTCACCAGAGGGGAAAAACTGTTTTTT.

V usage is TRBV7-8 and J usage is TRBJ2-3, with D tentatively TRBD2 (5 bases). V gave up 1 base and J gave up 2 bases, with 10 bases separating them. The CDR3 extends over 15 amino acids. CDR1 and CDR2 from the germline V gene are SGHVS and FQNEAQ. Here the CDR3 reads CASSLVSGSTDTQYF. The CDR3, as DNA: TGTGCCAGCAGCTTAGTTTCGGGGTCCACAGATACGCAGTATTTT.

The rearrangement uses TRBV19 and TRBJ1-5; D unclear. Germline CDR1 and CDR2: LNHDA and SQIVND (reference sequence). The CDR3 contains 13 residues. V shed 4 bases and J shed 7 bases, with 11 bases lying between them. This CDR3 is CASSTEVAQPQHF. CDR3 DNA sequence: TGTGCCAGTAGTACAGAGGTGGCGCAGCCCCAGCATTTT. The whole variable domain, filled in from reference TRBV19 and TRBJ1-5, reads DGGITQSPKYLFRKEGQNVTLSCEQNLNHDAMYWYRQDPGQGLRLIYYSQIVNDFQKGDIAEGYSVSREKKESFPLTVTSAQKNPTAFYLCASSTEVAQPQHFGDGTRLSIL.